This TCR beta chain is drawn from a study of blood T cell repertoires in COVID-19. Method: immunoSEQ multiplex PCR; TCRdb's copy keeps in-frame clones and lacks some. The sample gives 250,000 to 300,000 clones, approximately 80% of which show up once; just under 3% is in the top ten. There are 14 residues in the CDR3. V shed 7 bases and J 0 bases; nucleotides not matched to a gene: 3. Germline CDR1 LNHDA, CDR2 SQIVND (reference sequence). Sequenced: peripheral blood. The clonotype was recovered from a woman aged 55 to 70 with active or convalescent COVID-19. This sequence joins TRBV19 and TRBJ1-3, with 7 bases lining up with TRBD1. DNA for the CDR3: TGTGCCAGTACAGACAGGGACTCTGGAAACACCATATATTTT. Translated, it gives CASTDRDSGNTIYF.